A single sample is the source of the 30 T cell receptor beta chains below, sequenced in a study of blood T cells in healthy people across ages. The authors ran a second PCR of roughly 6 to 12 cycles using a sample-barcoded 5' primer and a J-beta primer mix. TCRdb fed the 5' RACE reads into MiXCR, producing one record per CDR3 protein. Here the sample spans 1.5 million to 2 million distinct CDR3 sequences, about 31% being singletons. The specimen sequenced was blood. These receptors all come from a woman aged 25-40 years in good health.

This clonotype was seen a handful of times. V is TRBV6-1 and J is TRBJ2-3, with a possible D match to TRBD1 (5 bases). The CDR3 sequence is 15 residues long. V gave up 3 bases and J gave up 2 bases, with 12 bases separating them. Germline CDR1 and CDR2: MNHNS and SASEGT. The CDR3 reads CASSDEGHSTDTQYF. Here the CDR3 DNA reads TGTGCCAGCAGTGATGAAGGACACTCCACAGATACGCAGTATTTT.

Worth noting for this clonotype: This may stem from a read error, because a much larger clone lies one nucleotide away. The chain has TRBV4-1 and TRBJ2-7; perhaps TRBD2 as D (6 bases). Germline V gives CDR1 MGHRA, CDR2 YSYEKL. The CDR3 totals 13 residues. CDR3 amino acids: CASSHRESYGQYF. CDR3 in DNA: TGCGCCAGCAGCCACCGGGAGTCCTACGGGCAGTACTTC.

The CDR3 loop reads CASSEVSSLKWGQETQYF. Written as DNA, the CDR3 is TGTGCCAGCAGTGAAGTTTCGAGCCTAAAATGGGGCCAAGAGACCCAGTACTTC. J is TRBJ2-5 and V is TRBV2; D ambiguous. Germline CDR1 and CDR2: SNHLY and FYNNEI. Trimming stripped 1 base from V and 1 base from J, with 19 bases between. This CDR3 contains 18 residues.

The chain is built from TRBV20-1 and TRBJ2-5; the D call may be TRBD1 or TRBD2 (5 bases each). The end of the DNA aligns better with TRBJ2-7, so the J call may be wrong. This CDR3 comprises 12 residues. In germline, CDR1 is DFQATT, CDR2 SNEGSKA (reference sequence). CDR3: CSARDVRGEQYF. CDR3 in DNA: TGCAGTGCTAGAGATGTGAGGGGCGAGCAGTACTTC.

This clonotype was seen ten or more times. The rearrangement joins TRBV20-1 to TRBJ2-7; perhaps TRBD1 as D (6 bases). Trimming removed 3 bases at V and 1 base at J, with 16 bases between. The germline V gene encodes CDR1 DFQATT and CDR2 SNEGSKA (reference sequence). This CDR3 has 15 residues. CDR3 sequence (DNA): TGCAGTGCTAGTTCCCGACAGGTTATATCCTACGAGCAGTACTTC. This translates into CSASSRQVISYEQYF.

The rearrangement links TRBV4-2 to TRBJ2-3; 7 bases align to TRBD1. Germline CDR1 reads LGHNA; CDR2 reads YNFKEQ. CDR3 size: 16 residues. The trim removed 0 bases at V and 2 bases at J, leaving 5 bases unmatched. The CDR3 here is CASSQESGGPTDTQYF. The CDR3 DNA is TGTGCCAGCAGCCAAGAATCAGGGGGACCCACAGATACGCAGTATTTT.

V is TRBV20-1 and J is TRBJ2-3; TRBD2 matches at 11 bases. The CDR3 covers 16 residues. From germline, CDR1 is DFQATT and CDR2 SNEGSKA (reference sequence). V lost 8 bases and J lost 2; bases outside the gene matches: 12. CDR3 protein: CSPQILGLAVTDTQYF. CDR3 bases: TGCAGTCCTCAAATCCTGGGACTAGCGGTCACAGATACGCAGTATTTT.

This clonotype was seen a few times. The V and J genes are TRBV6-5 and TRBJ2-1; D not resolved. V was shortened by 2 bases and J by 3 bases, with 14 bases between the two germline ends. The germline V gene encodes CDR1 MNHEY and CDR2 SVGAGI. CDR3 length: 16 amino acids. The CDR3 spells CASSYNFMTNYNEQFF. The CDR3 DNA follows: TGTGCCAGCAGTTACAATTTCATGACAAACTACAATGAGCAGTTCTTC.

The V call is TRBV5-1, the J call TRBJ2-3; 14 positions match TRBD2. Germline CDR1 reads SGHRS; CDR2 reads YFSETQ. CDR3 length: 16 amino acids. V was pared by 4 bases and J by 6 bases, with 7 bases of the junction left unmatched. In nucleotides, the CDR3 is TGCGCCAGCAGCGTCCTGACTAGCGGGGGGGCCGATACGCAGTATTTT. It is translated as CASSVLTSGGADTQYF. Full variable domain (remainder filled in from reference TRBV5-1 and TRBJ2-3): KAGVTQTPRYLIKTRGQQVTLSCSPISGHRSVSWYQQTPGQGLQFLFEYFSETQRNKGNFPGRFSGRQFSNSRSEMNVSTLELGDSALYLCASSVLTSGGADTQYFGPGTRLTVL.

This clonotype was picked up a small number of times. The chain employs TRBV29-1 and TRBJ2-2; maybe TRBD2 (5 bases). The CDR3 is made up of 13 amino acids. V shed 7 bases and J shed 1 base, with 10 bases lying between them. CDR1 SQVTM and CDR2 ANQGSEA come from the germline V gene. CDR3 residues: CSGRTVNTGELFF. The CDR3 DNA sequence: TGCAGCGGGCGGACTGTGAACACCGGGGAGCTGTTTTTT.

This clonotype was recorded a few times. This sequence joins TRBV6-2 or TRBV6-3 and TRBJ2-5, with D unclear. Trimming pared 5 bases from V and 5 bases from J, leaving 12 bases between. CDR1 and CDR2 (germline): MNHEY, SVGEGT. The CDR3 consists of 13 residues. CDR3: CASSDPGGETQYF. DNA of the CDR3: TGTGCCAGCAGTGACCCGGGTGGGGAGACCCAGTACTTC.

The sample holds a few counts of this clonotype. Mismatch with germline at one junction end may stem from a read error. The chain uses TRBV7-8 and TRBJ1-1; no reliable D call. The CDR3 extends over 14 amino acids. Germline CDR1 SGHVS, CDR2 FQNEAQ. The DNA of the CDR3 is TGTGCCGGCAGCTTCGGCTCGGGGAACACTGAAGCTTTCTTT. Translated: CAGSFGSGNTEAFF.

This clonotype was found a few times. The rearrangement joins TRBV15 to TRBJ2-1, with D maybe TRBD2 (8 bases). Germline V gene sequence: CDR1 LNHNV, CDR2 YYDKDF (reference sequence). The CDR3 runs 14 residues. The V and J ends lost 8 bases and 8 bases respectively, with 19 bases between them. DNA for the CDR3: TGTGCCACCGAGAGCGGGGGTACAGGGGATGAGCAGTTCTTC. Translation: CATESGGTGDEQFF. Full variable domain (outside the CDR3, taken from reference TRBV15 and TRBJ2-1): DAMVIQNPRYQVTQFGKPVTLSCSQTLNHNVMYWYQQKSSQAPKLLFHYYDKDFNNEADTPDNFQSRRPNTSFCFLDIRSPGLGDTAMYLCATESGGTGDEQFFGPGTRLTVL.

At least ten counts were recorded for this clonotype. The chain joins TRBV29-1 to TRBJ2-5; 9 nucleotides agree with TRBD2. The V gene end was trimmed by 4 bases and the J gene end by 3 bases; junction bases not matched to a gene: 0. The CDR3 spans 12 residues. CDR1 and CDR2 from the germline V gene are SQVTM and ANQGSEA. The DNA for the CDR3 is TGCAGCGTTGTAGCGGGAGAAGAGACCCAGTACTTC. This codes for CSVVAGEETQYF.

The rearrangement links TRBV20-1 to TRBJ2-3, with TRBD2 matching 9 bases. V dropped 8 bases and J dropped 6; count of bases not matched to a gene: 9. The CDR3 sequence is 13 residues long. Germline V gives CDR1 DFQATT, CDR2 SNEGSKA (reference sequence). Here the CDR3 reads CSLSGGPGDTQYF. CDR3 DNA: TGCAGTCTCAGCGGGGGGCCCGGGGATACGCAGTATTTT.

This clonotype was observed many times. The chain couples TRBV7-2 to TRBJ1-2; D gene unclear. Germline values: CDR1 SGHTA, CDR2 FQGNSA. V was clipped by 5 bases and J by 5 bases, with 3 bases between them. The CDR3 length is 10 residues. The CDR3: CASSLYGYTF. Here the CDR3 DNA reads TGTGCCAGCAGCCTGTATGGCTACACCTTC.

V usage is TRBV29-1 and J usage is TRBJ1-3; D call uncertain. Germline V CDR1 and CDR2: SQVTM, ANQGSEA. The CDR3 sequence is 11 residues long. Trimming cost V 4 bases and J 4 bases, with 5 bases left between them. CDR3 nucleotide sequence: TGCAGCGTTGCTGAAGGAAACACCATATATTTT. Translation: CSVAEGNTIYF.

The V call is TRBV7-2, the J call TRBJ1-2, with unresolved D. Trimming cost V 2 bases and J 7 bases, with 14 bases left between them. CDR3 length: 14 amino acids. Germline loops: CDR1 SGHTA, CDR2 FQGNSA. The CDR3 coding sequence is TGTGCCAGCAGCTTAACCCGGACTTGTCGTGGCTACACCTTC. Its protein is CASSLTRTCRGYTF.

Points on this clonotype: At one of its ends the junction is not consistent with the germline gene, which may arise from a read error. The V and J genes are TRBV2 and TRBJ1-5; 7 bases align to TRBD1. The CDR3 runs 14 residues. Germline values: CDR1 SNHLY, CDR2 FYNNEI. The CDR3 DNA is TGTGCCAGCGGTGACAGGGTCGGCAATCAGCCCCAGCATTTT. Protein sequence: CASGDRVGNQPQHF.

In its sample, this clonotype was seen once. V gene TRBV20-1 combines with J gene TRBJ2-4; 9 bases agree with TRBD1. The DNA end is a closer match to TRBJ2-5, so the J assignment may be wrong. CDR1 and CDR2 (germline): DFQATT, SNEGSKA (reference sequence). This CDR3 is built from 14 residues. The CDR3 sequence is CSAKAGTGQETQYF. DNA of the CDR3: TGCAGTGCGAAAGCCGGGACAGGGCAAGAGACCCAGTACTTC.

The rearrangement links TRBV2 to TRBJ2-5; TRBD2 matches at 10 bases. CDR1 SNHLY and CDR2 FYNNEI come from the germline V gene. This CDR3 is 16 amino acids long. The V and J ends lost 4 bases and 2 bases, in that order; junction bases with no gene match: 7. The CDR3 here is CASSAQGLAIQETQYF. CDR3 DNA: TGTGCCAGCAGTGCGCAGGGACTAGCGATTCAAGAGACCCAGTACTTC.

This clonotype was recorded a few times. This rearrangement joins TRBV9 to TRBJ2-1, with TRBD2 matching 12 bases. Looked up from germline, CDR1 is SGDLS and CDR2 is YYNGEE. The CDR3 is 16 residues long. V dropped 0 bases and J dropped 3; count of bases not matched to a gene: 1. The CDR3 here is CASSVVLAGGYNEQFF. In nucleotides, the CDR3 is TGTGCCAGCAGCGTAGTACTAGCGGGGGGCTACAATGAGCAGTTCTTC.

This chain uses TRBV4-1 with TRBJ1-1; a possible D gene is TRBD1 (5 bases). From germline, CDR1 is MGHRA and CDR2 YSYEKL. Trimming removed 3 bases at V and 1 base at J, with 15 bases between. The CDR3 consists of 16 residues. The CDR3 bases are TGCGCCAGCAGCCAGGGACGGTCTGTCAAGAACACTGAAGCTTTCTTT. Amino acids: CASSQGRSVKNTEAFF.

The table lists this clonotype with many counts. The chain carries TRBV29-1 and TRBJ2-7, with D possibly matching TRBD2 (7 bases). Trimming cost V 7 bases and J 6 bases, with 19 bases left between them. Per germline, CDR1 SQVTM and CDR2 ANQGSEA. This CDR3 comprises 13 residues. CDR3 nucleotides: TGCAGCGCCCGGGGGGCAGCTCTATCCGAGCAGTACTTC. Protein: CSARGAALSEQYF.

This chain links TRBV14 with TRBJ2-1; 10 nucleotides match TRBD2. CDR1 and CDR2 (germline): SGHDN, FVKESK. The length of the CDR3 is 16 residues. The ends lost 4 bases at V and 6 bases at J; junction bases unmatched: 9. CDR3 residues: CASSRLSGGAGNEQFF. In DNA form, the CDR3 reads TGTGCCAGCAGCCGATTAAGCGGGGGGGCCGGCAATGAGCAGTTCTTC. Using reference TRBV14 and TRBJ2-1 for the parts outside the CDR3, the full variable domain is EAGVTQFPSHSVIEKGQTVTLRCDPISGHDNLYWYRRVMGKEIKFLLHFVKESKQDESGMPNNRFLAERTGGTYSTLKVQPAELEDSGVYFCASSRLSGGAGNEQFFGPGTRLTVL.

The chain employs TRBV12-3 or TRBV12-4 and TRBJ2-7; 9 bases map to TRBD1. V trimming: 6 bases; J trimming: 5 bases; junction bases outside the gene matches: 11. CDR3 length equals 15 residues. CDR3 in amino acids: CASSPNRDRVDEQYF. The CDR3 DNA follows: TGTGCCAGCAGCCCAAACCGGGACAGGGTGGACGAGCAGTACTTC.

This clonotype was seen more than once but under ten times. The chain is built from TRBV2 and TRBJ2-1; the D is unclear. CDR1 is SNHLY and CDR2 is FYNNEI in the germline V gene. Trimming pared 0 bases from V and 8 bases from J, leaving 8 bases between. CDR3 length: 13 residues. CDR3 in DNA: TGTGCCAGCAGTGAAGCGTACGGGCATGAGCAGTTCTTC. Amino acid sequence: CASSEAYGHEQFF.

The sample holds a few counts of this clonotype. The chain joins TRBV30 to TRBJ2-1; D unclear. Germline CDR1 GTSNPN, CDR2 SVGIG (reference sequence). CDR3 length equals 12 residues. The V and J ends lost 0 bases and 10 bases respectively, with 10 bases between them. CDR3 residues: CAWSVQLEEQFF. Written as DNA, the CDR3 is TGTGCCTGGAGTGTACAATTAGAAGAGCAGTTCTTC.

In this sample, this clonotype turned up a few times. The chain couples TRBV6-2 or TRBV6-3 to TRBJ2-3, with 8 bases that match TRBD2. Trimming at V came to 6 bases and at J to 4 bases, leaving 9 bases not matched to a gene. The CDR3 is 15 residues long. Germline loops: CDR1 MNHEY, CDR2 SVGEGT. CDR3 nucleotides: TGTGCCAGCAGCCGTTTGGTAGCGGGATCAGATACGCAGTATTTT. The encoded protein is CASSRLVAGSDTQYF.

A few counts support this clonotype. The chain links TRBV28 to TRBJ1-1; tentatively, D is TRBD1 (5 bases). With 8 bases removed from V and 0 bases from J, the gap between germline ends came to 13 bases. Germline CDR1 is MDHEN and CDR2 is SYDVKM. This CDR3 comprises 14 residues. In DNA, the CDR3 is TGTGCCAGCTTCAGGGTGGCATTGAACACTGAAGCTTTCTTT. Translated, it gives CASFRVALNTEAFF.